This T cell receptor (beta chain) was observed in a study of T cell changes during pregnancy in multiple sclerosis. Assay: immunoSEQ multiplex PCR; the TCRdb copy retains only in-frame clones and omits some. The sample carries about 40,000 clones, 91% recorded once. The starting material was CD4+ T cells from peripheral blood mononuclear cells, obtained before pregnancy. The TCR comes from a female donor with multiple sclerosis, enrolled in a pregnancy study.

The CDR3 nucleotides are TGTGCCATAGCTGTCACTGAAGCTTTCTTT. It is translated as CAIAVTEAFF. The gene calls are TRBV27 and TRBJ1-1; unclear D gene. Germline V gives CDR1 MNHEY, CDR2 SMNVEV (reference sequence). V was shortened by 10 bases and J by 4 bases, with 7 bases between the two germline ends. The CDR3 totals 10 residues.